A single sample is the source of the 29 T cell receptor beta chains below, sequenced in a study of blood T cell repertoires in COVID-19. Repertoires were generated with immunoSEQ multiplex PCR, while TCRdb's copy carries only in-frame clones and drops some. The profile shows around 40,000 clones, 80% to 90% of them singletons. The sample consisted of peripheral blood. These receptors all stem from a man younger than 45 with active or convalescent COVID-19.

This rearrangement joins TRBV7-3 to TRBJ2-1; TRBD2 matches at 12 bases. From germline, CDR1 is SGHTA and CDR2 FQGTGA. The CDR3 length is 15 residues. J gave up 4 bases and V 6 bases, and 4 bases lay outside the gene matches. As DNA, the CDR3 is TGTGCCAGCAGTTATCTAGCGGGGGGGTACAATGAGCAGTTCTTC. Translated: CASSYLAGGYNEQFF.

V is TRBV6-5 and J is TRBJ1-1; no clear D. V was clipped by 8 bases and J by 1 base, with 14 bases between them. Germline V gene data show CDR1 as MNHEY and CDR2 as SVGAGI. The CDR3 sequence is 14 residues long. The DNA for the CDR3 is TGTGCCAGCCAACCCGGAGCGGGGAACACTGAAGCTTTCTTT. Its translation is CASQPGAGNTEAFF.

The chain is built from TRBV5-5 and TRBJ2-2; TRBD1 agrees at 12 bases. Unmatched junction bases numbered 3, after V lost 3 bases and J lost 3 bases. This CDR3 is 16 amino acids long. Germline-derived CDR1 and CDR2 are SGHKS and YYEKEE (reference sequence). Here the CDR3 reads CASSWDRGRDTGELFF. Written as DNA, the CDR3 is TGTGCCAGCAGCTGGGACAGGGGGCGCGACACCGGGGAGCTGTTTTTT.

The chain employs TRBV18 and TRBJ1-5; the D gene is possibly TRBD1 (6 bases). The germline gives CDR1 KGHSH, CDR2 LQKENI. CDR3 length equals 15 residues. Trimming stripped 2 bases from V and 3 bases from J, with 11 bases between. In DNA, the CDR3 is TGTGCCAGCTCACCAACAGGGACGGCCAATCAGCCCCAGCATTTT. Its translation is CASSPTGTANQPQHF.

This chain links TRBV5-7 with TRBJ2-3; 7 bases align to TRBD1. TRBV5-7 belongs to the ORF category, with a function that is uncertain. V was pared by 4 bases and J by 0 bases, with 8 bases of the junction left unmatched. This CDR3 comprises 16 residues. The CDR3 DNA sequence: TGTGCCAGCAGCCCCCGAGGGGGACAGAGCACAGATACGCAGTATTTT. It yields the protein CASSPRGGQSTDTQYF.

The chain links TRBV11-2 to TRBJ2-5; no firm D call. The germline CDR1 and CDR2 sequences are SGHAT and FQNNGV. V lost 3 bases and J lost 4, with 6 bases in between. This CDR3 has 12 amino acids. CDR3 coding DNA: TGTGCCAGCAGCTTGACGGGAGAGACCCAGTACTTC. Translating gives CASSLTGETQYF.

This chain uses TRBV10-2 with TRBJ1-1; a possible D gene is TRBD1 (6 bases). CDR3 length: 16 residues. The germline V and J ends were trimmed by 7 bases and 1 base, with 19 bases remaining between them. The germline V gene has CDR1 WSHSY and CDR2 SAAADI. The CDR3: CASIPSGGARNTEAFF. DNA of the CDR3: TGCGCCAGCATCCCATCTGGGGGGGCTCGGAACACTGAAGCTTTCTTT.

This clone was recorded once. The chain is built from TRBV5-4 and TRBJ2-7, with TRBD1 as a possible D gene (5 bases). The CDR3 loop spans 15 amino acids. Germline V gene data show CDR1 as SGHNT and CDR2 as YYREEE (reference sequence). V was clipped by 0 bases and J by 0 bases, with 10 bases between them. The CDR3 region has the DNA TGTGCCAGCAGCTTGGTTAGGGGTCTCTCCTACGAGCAGTACTTC. Its translation is CASSLVRGLSYEQYF.

The rearrangement links TRBV7-2 to TRBJ2-2; 13 bases match TRBD2. Germline V gene sequence: CDR1 SGHTA, CDR2 FQGNSA. V shed 5 bases and J 4 bases; nucleotides not matched to a gene: 4. CDR3 length: 16 amino acids. The CDR3 is CASSIGLAGATGELFF. The DNA of the CDR3 is TGTGCCAGCAGCATAGGACTAGCGGGAGCCACCGGGGAGCTGTTTTTT.

V gene TRBV6-1 combines with J gene TRBJ1-1; 8 positions match TRBD1. From germline, CDR1 is MNHNS and CDR2 SASEGT. The ends lost 3 bases at V and 10 bases at J; junction bases unmatched: 10. This CDR3 is built from 14 residues. CDR3 coding DNA: TGTGCCAGCAGTGAGTGGGGACAGGCCTGGGCAGCTTTCTTT. Protein: CASSEWGQAWAAFF.

J is TRBJ2-3 and V is TRBV2; D gene ambiguous. CDR3 length equals 15 residues. Germline V CDR1 and CDR2: SNHLY, FYNNEI. The V end lost 5 bases, the J end lost 0 bases, and 12 bases lay between the germline ends. The CDR3 DNA follows: TGTGCCAGCAGTCGCCGACTTACTAGCACAGATACGCAGTATTTT. Encoded protein: CASSRRLTSTDTQYF.

J is TRBJ2-1 and V is TRBV9; 8 bases fit TRBD2. Germline-derived CDR1 and CDR2 are SGDLS and YYNGEE. The trim removed 0 bases at V and 1 base at J, leaving 6 bases unmatched. CDR3 length: 17 amino acids. CDR3 protein: CASSVGYGGGSYNEQFF. The CDR3 DNA is TGTGCCAGCAGCGTAGGATATGGCGGGGGGTCCTACAATGAGCAGTTCTTC.

The chain couples TRBV6-2 or TRBV6-3 to TRBJ2-7; TRBD1 matches 7 bases. The CDR3 is made up of 11 amino acids. Trimming at V came to 6 bases and at J to 6 bases, leaving 2 bases not matched to a gene. The germline gives CDR1 MNHEY, CDR2 SVGEGT. The CDR3 nucleotides read TGTGCCAGCAGCGACAGGGCCGAGCAGTACTTC. Amino acid sequence: CASSDRAEQYF.

This sequence joins TRBV29-1 and TRBJ2-2, with D possibly TRBD1 on 6 matching bases. The germline V and J ends were trimmed by 7 bases and 6 bases, with 12 bases remaining between them. This CDR3 region has 12 residues. In germline, CDR1 is SQVTM, CDR2 ANQGSEA. This CDR3 reads CSALQGAGELFF. The CDR3 DNA reads TGCAGCGCCCTACAGGGTGCCGGGGAGCTGTTTTTT.

V and J are TRBV27 and TRBJ2-7, with 7 bases that match TRBD1. V shed 6 bases and J 3 bases; nucleotides not matched to a gene: 11. The germline CDR1 and CDR2 sequences are MNHEY and SMNVEV (reference sequence). This CDR3 has 15 amino acids. CDR3 nucleotide sequence: TGTGCCAGCAGCCCGCCTAGGGGGCCCAACTACGAGCAGTACGTC. Residues: CASSPPRGPNYEQYV.

This chain joins TRBV11-2 and TRBJ2-7; D is undetermined. Germline V gene data show CDR1 as SGHAT and CDR2 as FQNNGV. The CDR3 runs 14 residues. V was trimmed by 2 bases and J by 0 bases, leaving 8 bases between them. CDR3: CASSLSASSYEQYV. CDR3 DNA: TGTGCCAGCAGCTTATCGGCTAGCTCCTACGAGCAGTACGTC.

The chain uses TRBV24-1 and TRBJ2-5; 8 bases map to TRBD1. The CDR3 totals 16 residues. The V gene's germline CDR1 is KGHDR and CDR2 SFDVKD. Trimming took 3 bases from V and 4 from J; bases not matched to a gene: 9. Here the CDR3 reads CATSDPRQGPPETQYF. The CDR3 DNA is TGTGCCACCAGTGATCCCCGACAGGGGCCCCCAGAGACCCAGTACTTC.

The chain carries TRBV10-3 and TRBJ1-1; no firm D call. CDR3 length: 13 residues. Per germline, CDR1 ENHRY and CDR2 SYGVKD. V was cut by 0 bases and J by 7 bases, with 9 bases left in between. This CDR3 reads CAISESSGNEAFF. The CDR3 nucleotides are TGTGCCATCAGTGAGTCCTCGGGAAATGAAGCTTTCTTT.

The chain employs TRBV27 and TRBJ1-6, with D unclear. From germline, CDR1 is MNHEY and CDR2 SMNVEV (reference sequence). This CDR3 has 18 amino acids. With 3 bases removed from V and 0 bases from J, the gap between germline ends came to 15 bases. The CDR3 spells CASSFRQAFSSYNSPLHF. CDR3 nucleotide sequence: TGTGCCAGCAGTTTTAGGCAGGCCTTCAGCTCCTATAATTCACCCCTCCACTTT.

The CDR3 loop is CASSQGVGAADGYTF. In nucleotides, the CDR3 is TGCGCCAGCAGCCAAGGGGTGGGGGCAGCCGATGGCTACACCTTC. The chain recombines TRBV4-1 with TRBJ1-2; possible D gene TRBD1, 6 bases. Per the germline V gene, CDR1 is MGHRA and CDR2 is YSYEKL. V lost 1 base and J 6 bases, leaving 15 bases between the germline ends. The CDR3 runs to 15 residues.

CDR3 loop: CASSLGLAGLGDEQFF. Written as DNA, the CDR3 is TGTGCCAGCAGCCTAGGGCTAGCGGGATTAGGCGATGAGCAGTTCTTC. V usage is TRBV11-2 and J usage is TRBJ2-1, with 9 bases that match TRBD2. This CDR3 region has 16 residues. J gave up 8 bases and V 5 bases, and 13 bases lay outside the gene matches. Germline-derived CDR1 and CDR2 are SGHAT and FQNNGV.

V gene TRBV3-1 (or the pseudogene TRBV3-2) combines with J gene TRBJ1-6, with TRBD1 identical over 7 bases. This CDR3 is built from 16 residues. The germline gives CDR1 LGHDT, CDR2 YNNKEL (reference sequence). The J segment lost 5 bases and the V segment lost 3 bases, leaving 7 bases of the junction unmatched. CDR3 coding DNA: TGTGCCAGCAGCCAGAGGGACAGAAAGCATAATTCACCCCTCCACTTT. Translation: CASSQRDRKHNSPLHF.

V usage is TRBV5-1 and J usage is TRBJ2-7; TRBD2 aligns across 8 bases. CDR1 is SGHRS, CDR2 YFSETQ, per germline. This CDR3 is 15 amino acids long. V was clipped by 5 bases and J by 0 bases; unmatched bases: 7. CDR3 region: CASRISGETSYEQYF. CDR3 sequence (DNA): TGCGCCAGCAGGATTAGCGGGGAGACCTCCTACGAGCAGTACTTC. Variable domain in full (rest from reference TRBV5-1 and TRBJ2-7): KAGVTQTPRYLIKTRGQQVTLSCSPISGHRSVSWYQQTPGQGLQFLFEYFSETQRNKGNFPGRFSGRQFSNSRSEMNVSTLELGDSALYLCASRISGETSYEQYFGPGTRLTVT.

V and J are TRBV9 and TRBJ2-1; 9 bases match TRBD2. With 3 bases clipped from V and 10 bases from J, the junction kept 20 bases outside the gene matches. Per the germline V gene, CDR1 is SGDLS and CDR2 is YYNGEE. The CDR3 contains 18 residues. The CDR3 here is CASSARNTASGNPWEQFF. CDR3 nucleotide sequence: TGTGCCAGCAGCGCCCGTAACACGGCTAGCGGGAACCCATGGGAGCAGTTCTTC.

The genes are TRBV7-3 and TRBJ2-3; 14 bases are shared with TRBD2. The germline V gene encodes CDR1 SGHTA and CDR2 FQGTGA. The junction had 6 bases not matched to a gene; V was cut back by 5 bases and J by 5 bases. The CDR3 has 16 amino acids. The CDR3 region is CASSRSGTSGGDTQYF. The DNA for the CDR3 is TGTGCCAGCAGCCGATCAGGGACTAGCGGGGGAGATACGCAGTATTTT. The whole variable domain, filled in from reference TRBV7-3 and TRBJ2-3, reads GAGVSQTPSNKVTEKGKYVELRCDPISGHTALYWYRQSLGQGPEFLIYFQGTGAADDSGLPNDRFFAVRPEGSVSTLKIQRTERGDSAVYLCASSRSGTSGGDTQYFGPGTRLTVL.

The chain links TRBV30 to TRBJ1-2; 7 bases map to TRBD1. Trimming removed 4 bases from V and 0 bases from J; junction bases left unmatched: 5. CDR1 is GTSNPN, CDR2 SVGIG, per germline (reference sequence). The CDR3 spans 14 residues. The CDR3 protein is CAWNRDSTNYGYTF. The CDR3, as DNA: TGTGCCTGGAACAGGGACAGCACTAACTATGGCTACACCTTC.

The J gene is TRBJ2-1, the V gene TRBV5-4; TRBD2 agrees at 9 bases. Germline values: CDR1 SGHNT, CDR2 YYREEE (reference sequence). V shed 0 bases and J 3 bases; nucleotides not matched to a gene: 4. The CDR3 runs to 16 residues. The CDR3 bases are TGTGCCAGCAGCTTGGGTACTAGCGGGCGCTACAATGAGCAGTTCTTC. This codes for CASSLGTSGRYNEQFF.

This clone occurred once. The chain joins TRBV19 to TRBJ2-3; a weak D match, TRBD1 (5 bases). This CDR3 has 14 amino acids. Germline values: CDR1 LNHDA, CDR2 SQIVND (reference sequence). V lost 3 bases to trimming and J lost 7 bases, with 14 bases between them. The CDR3: CASSIGRASNTQYF. The CDR3 bases are TGTGCCAGTAGTATCGGCAGGGCCTCTAATACGCAGTATTTT.

The V gene is TRBV9, the J gene TRBJ1-1; possibly TRBD1 for D (6 bases). V was pared by 7 bases and J by 5 bases, with 21 bases between. The CDR3 covers 15 residues. Germline V CDR1 and CDR2: SGDLS, YYNGEE. The CDR3 is CASGGSGGAGTEAFF. In nucleotides, the CDR3 is TGTGCCAGCGGGGGGAGCGGGGGCGCAGGGACTGAAGCTTTCTTT. Combining the CDR3 with reference TRBV9 and TRBJ1-1 gives the whole variable domain DSGVTQTPKHLITATGQRVTLRCSPRSGDLSVYWYQQSLDQGLQFLIQYYNGEERAKGNILERFSAQQFPDLHSELNLSSLELGDSALYFCASGGSGGAGTEAFFGQGTRLTVV.